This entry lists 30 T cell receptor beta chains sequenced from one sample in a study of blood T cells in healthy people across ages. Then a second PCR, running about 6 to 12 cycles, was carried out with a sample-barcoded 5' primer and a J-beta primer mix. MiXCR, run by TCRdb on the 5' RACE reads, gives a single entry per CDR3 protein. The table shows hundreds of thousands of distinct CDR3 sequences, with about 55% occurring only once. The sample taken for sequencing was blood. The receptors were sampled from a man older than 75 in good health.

The CDR3 region is CSASRDRGRASSYNEQFF. CDR3 coding DNA: TGCAGTGCTTCCCGGGACAGGGGTCGAGCGTCGTCCTACAATGAGCAGTTCTTC. The V call is TRBV20-1, the J call TRBJ2-1; 10 nucleotides match TRBD1. Germline V gives CDR1 DFQATT, CDR2 SNEGSKA (reference sequence). The CDR3 consists of 18 residues. V dropped 5 bases and J dropped 1; count of bases not matched to a gene: 14.

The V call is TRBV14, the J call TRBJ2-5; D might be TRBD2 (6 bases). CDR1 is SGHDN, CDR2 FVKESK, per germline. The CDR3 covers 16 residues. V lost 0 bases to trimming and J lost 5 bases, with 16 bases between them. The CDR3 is CASSQEAGLGWETQYF. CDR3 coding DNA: TGTGCCAGCAGCCAAGAAGCGGGCCTCGGGTGGGAGACCCAGTACTTC.

DNA for the CDR3: TGTGCCAGCAGCAACCGACAGGCGAATGAGCAGTTCTTC. It is translated as CASSNRQANEQFF. This chain joins TRBV12-3 or TRBV12-4 and TRBJ2-1; a weak D match, TRBD1 (6 bases). The CDR3 totals 13 residues. V dropped 6 bases and J dropped 7 bases, with 13 bases sitting between them.

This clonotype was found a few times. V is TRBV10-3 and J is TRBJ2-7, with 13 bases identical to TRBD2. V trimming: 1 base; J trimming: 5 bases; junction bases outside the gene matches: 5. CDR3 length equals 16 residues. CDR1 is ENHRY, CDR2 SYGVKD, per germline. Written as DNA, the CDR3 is TGTGCCATCAGTGAGTTGGGGACTAGCGGGATCAACGAGCAGTACTTC. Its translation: CAISELGTSGINEQYF.

The CDR3 DNA reads TGCGCCAGCAGCTTGGCTAGCGGGGCTAACATTCAGTACTTC. Translated, it gives CASSLASGANIQYF. This chain joins TRBV5-1 and TRBJ2-4; 9 positions match TRBD2. The trim removed 0 bases at V and 7 bases at J, leaving 2 bases unmatched. Per germline, CDR1 SGHRS and CDR2 YFSETQ. This CDR3 region has 14 residues.

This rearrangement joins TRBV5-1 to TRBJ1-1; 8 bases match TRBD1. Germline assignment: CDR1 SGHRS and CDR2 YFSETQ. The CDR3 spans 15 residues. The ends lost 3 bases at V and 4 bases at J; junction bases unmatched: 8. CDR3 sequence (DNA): TGCGCCAGCAGCTCGCGCGCTACAGGGGGCACTGAAGCTTTCTTT. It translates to CASSSRATGGTEAFF.

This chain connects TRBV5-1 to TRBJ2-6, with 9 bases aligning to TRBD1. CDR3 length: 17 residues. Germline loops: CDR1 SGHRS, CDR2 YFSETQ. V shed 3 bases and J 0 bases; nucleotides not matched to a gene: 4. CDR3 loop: CASSSGTGPSGANVLTF. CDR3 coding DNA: TGCGCCAGCAGCTCCGGGACAGGGCCCTCTGGGGCCAACGTCCTGACTTTC. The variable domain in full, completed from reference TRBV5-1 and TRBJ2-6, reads KAGVTQTPRYLIKTRGQQVTLSCSPISGHRSVSWYQQTPGQGLQFLFEYFSETQRNKGNFPGRFSGRQFSNSRSEMNVSTLELGDSALYLCASSSGTGPSGANVLTFGAGSRLTVL.

CDR3 DNA sequence: TGTGCCAGCAGTTCCCCGATCATCGGGGAGACCCAGTACTTC. It specifies CASSSPIIGETQYF. The chain couples TRBV27 to TRBJ2-5; the D is unclear. In germline, CDR1 is MNHEY, CDR2 SMNVEV (reference sequence). V was pared by 4 bases and J by 5 bases, with 14 bases between. This CDR3 has 14 amino acids.

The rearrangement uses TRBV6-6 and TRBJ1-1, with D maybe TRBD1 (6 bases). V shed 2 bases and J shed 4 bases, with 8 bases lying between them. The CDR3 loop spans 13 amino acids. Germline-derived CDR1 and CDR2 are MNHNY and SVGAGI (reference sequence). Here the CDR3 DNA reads TGTGCCAGCAGTTACGAAGGGGGCACTGAAGCTTTCTTT. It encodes CASSYEGGTEAFF.

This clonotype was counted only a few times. For the CDR3, the DNA is TGTGCCAGCGGGAGGGCCGTTTACGAGCAGTACTTC. This codes for CASGRAVYEQYF. This chain links TRBV6-5 with TRBJ2-7; 7 bases line up with TRBD2. V lost 8 bases and J lost 4; bases outside the gene matches: 5. CDR3 length: 12 residues. Per germline, CDR1 MNHEY and CDR2 SVGAGI.

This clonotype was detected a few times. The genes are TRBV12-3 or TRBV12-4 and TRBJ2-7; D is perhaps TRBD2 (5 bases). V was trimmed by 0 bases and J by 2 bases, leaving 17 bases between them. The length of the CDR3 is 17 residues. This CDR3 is CASSLALGSGYTYEQYF. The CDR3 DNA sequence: TGTGCCAGCAGTTTAGCTTTAGGCAGCGGATATACCTACGAGCAGTACTTC.

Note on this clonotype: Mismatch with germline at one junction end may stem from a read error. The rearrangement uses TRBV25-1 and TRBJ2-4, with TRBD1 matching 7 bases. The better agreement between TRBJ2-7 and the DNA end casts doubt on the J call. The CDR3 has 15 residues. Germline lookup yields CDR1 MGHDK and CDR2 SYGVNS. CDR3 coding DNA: TGTGTCAGCACCTGCCGGGACAGCCTAACCTACGAGCAGTACTTC. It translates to CVSTCRDSLTYEQYF.

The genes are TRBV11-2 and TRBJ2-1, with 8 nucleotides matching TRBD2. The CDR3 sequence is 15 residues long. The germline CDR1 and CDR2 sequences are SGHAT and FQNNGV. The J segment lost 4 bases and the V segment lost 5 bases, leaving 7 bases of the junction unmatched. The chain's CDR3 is CASSIAGGGYNEQFF. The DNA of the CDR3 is TGTGCCAGCAGCATAGCCGGGGGGGGATACAATGAGCAGTTCTTC.

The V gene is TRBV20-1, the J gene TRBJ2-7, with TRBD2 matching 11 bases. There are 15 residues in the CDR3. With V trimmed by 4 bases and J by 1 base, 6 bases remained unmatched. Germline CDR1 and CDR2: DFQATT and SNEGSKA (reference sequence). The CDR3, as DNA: TGCAGTGCTAACGCCGGGACTAGCGGTTCCTACGAGCAGTACTTC. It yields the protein CSANAGTSGSYEQYF.

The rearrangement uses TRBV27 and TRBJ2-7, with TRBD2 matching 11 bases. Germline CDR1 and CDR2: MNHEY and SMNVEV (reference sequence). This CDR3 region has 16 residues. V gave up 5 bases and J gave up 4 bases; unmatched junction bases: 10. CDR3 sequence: CASSQQLAGGPYEQYF. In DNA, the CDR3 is TGTGCCAGCAGTCAACAGTTAGCGGGAGGGCCGTACGAGCAGTACTTC.

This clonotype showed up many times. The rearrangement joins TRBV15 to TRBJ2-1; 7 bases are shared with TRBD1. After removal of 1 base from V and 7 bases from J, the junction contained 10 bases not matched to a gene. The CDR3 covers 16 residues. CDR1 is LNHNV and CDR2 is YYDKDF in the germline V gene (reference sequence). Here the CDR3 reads CATSRGNRGGLNEQFF. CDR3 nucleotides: TGTGCCACCAGCAGAGGAAACAGGGGCGGGTTAAATGAGCAGTTCTTC.

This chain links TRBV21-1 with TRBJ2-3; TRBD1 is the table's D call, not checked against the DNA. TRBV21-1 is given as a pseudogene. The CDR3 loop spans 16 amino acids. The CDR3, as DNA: TGTGCCAGCAGCAAAGGCCGGGGACCCGGACACAGATACGCGTATTTT. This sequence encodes CASSKGRGPGHRYAYF.

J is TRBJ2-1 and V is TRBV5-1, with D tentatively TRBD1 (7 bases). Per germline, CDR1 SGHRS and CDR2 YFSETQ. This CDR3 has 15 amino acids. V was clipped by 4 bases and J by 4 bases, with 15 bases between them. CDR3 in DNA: TGCGCCAGCAGCCCGGAGGGACAGCATTACAATGAGCAGTTCTTC. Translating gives CASSPEGQHYNEQFF.

CDR3 region: CASSYCAANTEAFF. CDR3 coding DNA: TGTGCCAGCAGTTACTGCGCAGCGAACACTGAAGCTTTCTTT. This chain joins TRBV6-2 or TRBV6-3 and TRBJ1-1; no definite D call. The CDR3 is made up of 14 amino acids. With 1 base removed from V and 1 base from J, the gap between germline ends came to 7 bases. Germline-derived CDR1 and CDR2 are MNHEY and SVGEGT.

Here the CDR3 reads CASSTLRETQYF. The CDR3 coding sequence is TGTGCCAGCAGTACTCTCCGGGAGACCCAGTACTTC. J is TRBJ2-5 and V is TRBV2; no clear D. The CDR3 sequence is 12 residues long. Trimming cost V 5 bases and J 5 bases, with 9 bases left between them. Germline V CDR1 and CDR2: SNHLY, FYNNEI. Together with reference TRBV2 and TRBJ2-5, the CDR3 gives the full variable domain: EPEVTQTPSHQVTQMGQEVILRCVPISNHLYFYWYRQILGQKVEFLVSFYNNEISEKSEIFDDQFSVERPDGSNFTLKIRSTKLEDSAMYFCASSTLRETQYFGPGTRLLVL.

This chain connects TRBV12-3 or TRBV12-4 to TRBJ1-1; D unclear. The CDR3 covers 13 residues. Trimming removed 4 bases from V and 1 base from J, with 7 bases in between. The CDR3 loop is CASSCQQNTEAFF. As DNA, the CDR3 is TGTGCCAGCAGTTGTCAGCAGAACACTGAAGCTTTCTTT.

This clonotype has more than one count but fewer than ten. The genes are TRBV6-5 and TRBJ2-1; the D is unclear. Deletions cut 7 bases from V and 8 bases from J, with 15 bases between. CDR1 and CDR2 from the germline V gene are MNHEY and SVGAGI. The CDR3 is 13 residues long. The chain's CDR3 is CASTEPLVYEQFF. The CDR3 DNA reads TGTGCCAGCACCGAACCCCTAGTCTATGAGCAGTTCTTC.

CDR3 bases: TGTGCCAGCAGTGAAGTGAACTACGAGCAGTACTTC. This translates into CASSEVNYEQYF. V is TRBV2 and J is TRBJ2-7; D uncertain. Germline V gives CDR1 SNHLY, CDR2 FYNNEI. V was clipped by 1 base and J by 3 bases, with 4 bases between them. The CDR3 loop spans 12 amino acids.

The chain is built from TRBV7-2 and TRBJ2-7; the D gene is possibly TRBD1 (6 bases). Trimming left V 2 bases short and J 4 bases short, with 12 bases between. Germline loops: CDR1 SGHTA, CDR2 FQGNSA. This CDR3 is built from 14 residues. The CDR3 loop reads CASSLHRESYEQYF. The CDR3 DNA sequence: TGTGCCAGCAGCTTACACAGGGAGAGTTACGAGCAGTACTTC.

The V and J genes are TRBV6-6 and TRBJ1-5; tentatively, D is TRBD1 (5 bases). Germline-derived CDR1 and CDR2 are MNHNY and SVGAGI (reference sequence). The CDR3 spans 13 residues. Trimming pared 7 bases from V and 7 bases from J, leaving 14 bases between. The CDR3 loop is CASKDNVDQPQHF. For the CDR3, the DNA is TGTGCCAGCAAGGACAATGTGGACCAGCCCCAGCATTTT.

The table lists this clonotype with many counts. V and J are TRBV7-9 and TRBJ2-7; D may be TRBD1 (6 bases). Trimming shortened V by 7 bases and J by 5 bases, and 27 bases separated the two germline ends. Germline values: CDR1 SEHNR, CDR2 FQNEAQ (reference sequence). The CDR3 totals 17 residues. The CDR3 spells CASTVGALGVSANEQYF. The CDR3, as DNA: TGTGCCAGCACCGTGGGGGCCTTGGGGGTCTCCGCCAACGAGCAGTACTTC. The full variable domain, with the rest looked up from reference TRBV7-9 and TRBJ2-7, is DTGVSQNPRHKITKRGQNVTFRCDPISEHNRLYWYRQTLGQGPEFLTYFQNEAQLEKSRLLSDRFSAERPKGSFSTLEIQRTEQGDSAMYLCASTVGALGVSANEQYFGPGTRLTVT.

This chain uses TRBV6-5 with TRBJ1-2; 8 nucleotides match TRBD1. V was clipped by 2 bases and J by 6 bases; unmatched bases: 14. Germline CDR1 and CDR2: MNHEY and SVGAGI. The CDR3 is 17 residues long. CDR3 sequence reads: CASSYGPFGQGANGYTF. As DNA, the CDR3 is TGTGCCAGCAGTTACGGGCCGTTCGGACAGGGAGCAAATGGCTACACCTTC.

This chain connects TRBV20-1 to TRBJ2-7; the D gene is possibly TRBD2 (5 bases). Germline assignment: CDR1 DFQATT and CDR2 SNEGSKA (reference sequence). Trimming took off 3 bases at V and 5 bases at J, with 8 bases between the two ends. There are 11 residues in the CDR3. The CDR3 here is CSARVAHEQYF. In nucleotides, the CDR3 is TGCAGTGCTAGGGTAGCGCACGAGCAGTACTTC.

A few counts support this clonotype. The CDR3 DNA reads as TGTGCCAGCAGTGACAGAGCCCGCACAGATACGCAGTATTTT. Amino acid sequence: CASSDRARTDTQYF. The chain combines TRBV6-4 with TRBJ2-3; unclear D gene. The germline V gene encodes CDR1 MRHNA and CDR2 SNTAGT. This CDR3 has 14 residues. V shed 2 bases and J shed 1 base, with 7 bases lying between them.

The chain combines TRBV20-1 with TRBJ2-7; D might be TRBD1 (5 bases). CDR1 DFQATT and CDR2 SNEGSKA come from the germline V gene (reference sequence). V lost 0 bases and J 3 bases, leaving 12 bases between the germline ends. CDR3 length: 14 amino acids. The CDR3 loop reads CSARDRQGLYEQYF. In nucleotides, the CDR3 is TGCAGTGCTAGAGATCGGCAGGGTCTCTACGAGCAGTACTTC.